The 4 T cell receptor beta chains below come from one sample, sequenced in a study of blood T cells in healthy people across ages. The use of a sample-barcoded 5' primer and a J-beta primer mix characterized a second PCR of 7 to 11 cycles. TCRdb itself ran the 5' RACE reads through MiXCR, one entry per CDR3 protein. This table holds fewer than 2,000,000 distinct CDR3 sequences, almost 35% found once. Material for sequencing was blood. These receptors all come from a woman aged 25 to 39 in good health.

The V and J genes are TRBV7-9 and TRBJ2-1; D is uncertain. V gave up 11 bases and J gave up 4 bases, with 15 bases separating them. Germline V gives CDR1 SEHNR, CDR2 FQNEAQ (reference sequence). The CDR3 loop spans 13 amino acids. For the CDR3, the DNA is TGTGCCGTAGGCCCTGGGTCGTACAATGAGCAGTTCTTC. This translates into CAVGPGSYNEQFF.

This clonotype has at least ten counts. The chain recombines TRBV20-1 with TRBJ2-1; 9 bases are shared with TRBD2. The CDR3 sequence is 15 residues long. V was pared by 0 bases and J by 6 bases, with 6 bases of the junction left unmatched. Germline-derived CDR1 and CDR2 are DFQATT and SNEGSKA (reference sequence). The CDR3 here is CSARDRLAGSNEQFF. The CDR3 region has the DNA TGCAGTGCTAGAGATCGGCTAGCGGGGTCCAATGAGCAGTTCTTC.

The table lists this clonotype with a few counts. The CDR3 here is CASSQTSVWGRTDTQYF. In DNA, the CDR3 is TGCGCCAGCAGCCAAACTAGCGTATGGGGTAGGACAGATACGCAGTATTTT. The rearrangement uses TRBV4-1 and TRBJ2-3; 7 nucleotides line up with TRBD2. This CDR3 spans 17 amino acids. Germline CDR1 and CDR2: MGHRA and YSYEKL. V lost 2 bases and J lost 3; bases outside the gene matches: 11.

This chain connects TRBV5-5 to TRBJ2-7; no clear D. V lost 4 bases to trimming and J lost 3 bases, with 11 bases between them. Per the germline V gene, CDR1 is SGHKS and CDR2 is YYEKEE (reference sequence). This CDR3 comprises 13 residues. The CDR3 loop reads CASSPDPYYEQYF. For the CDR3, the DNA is TGTGCCAGCAGCCCTGACCCTTACTACGAGCAGTACTTC.